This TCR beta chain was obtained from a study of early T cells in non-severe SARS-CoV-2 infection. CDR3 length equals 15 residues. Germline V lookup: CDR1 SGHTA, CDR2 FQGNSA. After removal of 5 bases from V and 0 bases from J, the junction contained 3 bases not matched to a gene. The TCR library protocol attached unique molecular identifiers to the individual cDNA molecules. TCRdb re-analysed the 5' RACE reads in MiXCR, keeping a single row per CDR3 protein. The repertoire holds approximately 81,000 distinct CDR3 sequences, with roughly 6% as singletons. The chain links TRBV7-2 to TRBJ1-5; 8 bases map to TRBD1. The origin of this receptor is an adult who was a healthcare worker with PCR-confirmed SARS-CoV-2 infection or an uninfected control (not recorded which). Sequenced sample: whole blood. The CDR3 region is CASSIQGVSNQPQHF. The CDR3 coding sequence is TGTGCCAGCAGCATACAGGGGGTTAGCAATCAGCCCCAGCATTTT. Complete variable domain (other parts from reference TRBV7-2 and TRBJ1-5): GAGVSQSPSNKVTEKGKDVELRCDPISGHTALYWYRQSLGQGLEFLIYFQGNSAPDKSGLPSDRFSAERTGGSVSTLTIQRTQQEDSAVYLCASSIQGVSNQPQHFGDGTRLSIL.